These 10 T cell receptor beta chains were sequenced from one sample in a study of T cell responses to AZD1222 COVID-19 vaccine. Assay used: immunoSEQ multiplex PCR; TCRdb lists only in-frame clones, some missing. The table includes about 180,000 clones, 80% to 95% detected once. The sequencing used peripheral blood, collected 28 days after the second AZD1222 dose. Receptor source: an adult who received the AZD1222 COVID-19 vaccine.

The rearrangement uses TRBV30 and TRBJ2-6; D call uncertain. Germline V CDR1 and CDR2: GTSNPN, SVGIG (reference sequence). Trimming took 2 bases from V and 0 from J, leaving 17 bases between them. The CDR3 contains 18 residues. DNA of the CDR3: TGTGCCTGGAGTTTACTCACTCCTCCCCTCTCTGGGGCCAACGTCCTGACTTTC. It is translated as CAWSLLTPPLSGANVLTF.

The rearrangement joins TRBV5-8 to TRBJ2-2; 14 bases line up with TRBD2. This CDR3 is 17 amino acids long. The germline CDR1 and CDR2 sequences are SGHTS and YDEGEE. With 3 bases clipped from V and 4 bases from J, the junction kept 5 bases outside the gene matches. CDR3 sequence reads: CASSWGLAGEGTGELFF. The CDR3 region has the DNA TGTGCCAGCAGCTGGGGACTAGCGGGAGAGGGCACCGGGGAGCTGTTTTTT.

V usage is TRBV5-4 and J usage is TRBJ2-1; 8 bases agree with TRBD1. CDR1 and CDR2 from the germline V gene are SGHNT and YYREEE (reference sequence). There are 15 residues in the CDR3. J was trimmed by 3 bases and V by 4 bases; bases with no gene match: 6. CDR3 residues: CASSVGQALYNEQFF. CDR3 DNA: TGTGCCAGCAGCGTGGGACAGGCGCTCTACAATGAGCAGTTCTTC.

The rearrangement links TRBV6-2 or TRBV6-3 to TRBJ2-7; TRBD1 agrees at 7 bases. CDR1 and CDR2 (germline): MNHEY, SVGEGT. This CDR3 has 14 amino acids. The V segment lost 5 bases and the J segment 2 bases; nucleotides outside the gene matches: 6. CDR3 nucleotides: TGTGCCAGCAGTCAGACAGGGATCACCTACGAGCAGTACTTC. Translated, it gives CASSQTGITYEQYF.

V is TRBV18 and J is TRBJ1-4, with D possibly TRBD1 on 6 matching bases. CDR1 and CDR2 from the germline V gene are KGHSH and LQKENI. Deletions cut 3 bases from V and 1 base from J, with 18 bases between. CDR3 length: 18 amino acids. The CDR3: CASSPTLGGGVTNEKLFF. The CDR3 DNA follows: TGTGCCAGCTCACCCACCCTTGGAGGGGGGGTAACTAATGAAAAACTGTTTTTT.

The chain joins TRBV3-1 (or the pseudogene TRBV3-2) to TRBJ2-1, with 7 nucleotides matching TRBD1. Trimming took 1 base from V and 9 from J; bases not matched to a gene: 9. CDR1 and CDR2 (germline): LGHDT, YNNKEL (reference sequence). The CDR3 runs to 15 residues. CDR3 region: CASSQVTGVYGEQFF. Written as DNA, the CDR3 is TGTGCCAGCAGCCAAGTTACAGGGGTTTATGGTGAGCAGTTCTTC.

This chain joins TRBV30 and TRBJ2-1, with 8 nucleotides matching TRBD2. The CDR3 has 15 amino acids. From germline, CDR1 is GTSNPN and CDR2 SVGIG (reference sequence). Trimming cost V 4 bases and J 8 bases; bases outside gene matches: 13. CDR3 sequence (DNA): TGTGCCTGGACCCCATTTAGCGGGAAGGGTGATGAGCAGTTCTTC. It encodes CAWTPFSGKGDEQFF.

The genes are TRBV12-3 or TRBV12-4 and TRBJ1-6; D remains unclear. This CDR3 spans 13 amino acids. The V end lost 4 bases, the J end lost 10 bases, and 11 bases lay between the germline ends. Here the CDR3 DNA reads TGTGCCAGCAGTTCAACCCAGGACTCACCCCTCCACTTT. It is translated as CASSSTQDSPLHF.

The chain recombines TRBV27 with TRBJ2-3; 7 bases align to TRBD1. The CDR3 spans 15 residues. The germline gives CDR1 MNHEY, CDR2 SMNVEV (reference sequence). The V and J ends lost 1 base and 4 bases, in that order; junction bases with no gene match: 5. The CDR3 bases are TGTGCCAGCAGTTTATTCGGGCAGGGGGCAGATACGCAGTATTTT. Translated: CASSLFGQGADTQYF.

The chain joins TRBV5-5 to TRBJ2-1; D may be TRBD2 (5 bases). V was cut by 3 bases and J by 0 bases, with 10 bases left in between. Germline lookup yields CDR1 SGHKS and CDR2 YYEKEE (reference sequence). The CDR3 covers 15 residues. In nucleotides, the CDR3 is TGTGCCAGCAGCTCGGACTTTGACTCCTACAATGAGCAGTTCTTC. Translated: CASSSDFDSYNEQFF.